This T cell receptor beta chain stems from a study of cytomegalovirus exposure and HLA in healthy donors. Study results and caveats: Donors were assumed by presence/absence analyses to have roughly uniform sequencing depth. Usually a TCR sequence was rare, but some public TCRs were found in many donors. Later on, a genetic analysis was performed. It linked a missense variant in DCLRE1C with V- and J-gene trimming of TCR beta.

Turning to this clone: The target antigen is unknown.

V gave up 1 base and J gave up 3 bases, with 10 bases separating them. Germline V gene sequence: CDR1 SEHNR, CDR2 FQNEAQ (reference sequence). This CDR3 contains 15 residues. With 60 Vbeta and 13 Jbeta primers, the PCR was carried out. Assay used: immunoSEQ multiplex PCR; TCRdb lists only in-frame clones, some missing. The table shows about 100,000 clones, with roughly 70% occurring only once. The chain carries TRBV7-9 and TRBJ2-1; D perhaps matches TRBD2 (5 bases). This clonotype was obtained from a woman in her late teens or twenties in good health and CMV-seropositive. The material sequenced was PBMCs. CDR3 bases: TGTGCCAGCAGCTTAGGGGAACTAGGCTACAATGAGCAGTTCTTC. As protein: CASSLGELGYNEQFF.